The entry below describes one T cell receptor (beta chain). Its antigen is still unknown. No qualities accompany the bases; no much larger clone lies one base away. The record originates from a study of beta chain features in type 1 diabetes (dated by TCRdb to the late 2010s). Background for the entire study: Patients and healthy donors did not differ in mean age, gender distribution, total cell number or subset yield. Across all samples, approximately 100 million sorted cells were examined, and cell number per subset correlated strongly with RNA yield. In the study, TCRB repertoires of sorted circulating CD4+ T cell subsets from recently diagnosed type 1 diabetes patients were compared with those of matched healthy donors. Regulatory and stem cell-like memory subsets were isolated from only 8 patients and roughly 8 healthy donors, whereas naive and central memory subsets came from all 28 donors.

Ends trimmed: V by 1 base, J by 3 bases; bases unmatched to a gene: 3. Reading the germline V gene gives CDR1 SGHDN and CDR2 FVKESK. The CDR3 holds 15 amino acids from the cysteine to the phenylalanine. Just the 45-base CDR3 DNA is kept, in frame starting at base 1. The High Capacity cDNA Reverse Transcription Kit was used to reverse transcribe all of the isolated RNA, meaning that expressed TCRB transcripts were what got sequenced. Naive, central memory and regulatory T cell samples underwent deep immunoSEQ sequencing, averaging about 3.5 million total reads per sample. After sorted cells were lysed in RLT buffer, RNA was extracted with DNase-treated RNeasy Micro or Mini kits, with the choice depending on cell number. To prevent cross-contamination, every cell subset was processed on its own, while patient and healthy donor samples were processed together. The immunoSEQ multiplex PCR was used to amplify TCRB sequences from cDNA, generating 87-bp fragments that spanned the CDR3 region. The amplicons were sequenced using the Illumina HiSeq platform. The paper's processing steps were these. Synthetic template baselines were used to correct PCR bias computationally, reads within Hamming distance 2 were collapsed, and singletons that could not be merged were discarded. Reads were aligned against IMGT so that V, D and J genes, CDR3 length and insertions or deletions at six rearrangement sites could be assigned. Clonotype counts were normalized to sorted cell number within each subset before computing true diversity and Gini coefficients with the tcR R package. Repertoire sharing was quantified using the overlap coefficient calculated on TCRB nucleotide sequences. As a proxy for the pre-selection repertoire, out-of-frame TCRB sequences from naive cells were analyzed. Imported from immuneACCESS, the table was reduced by TCRdb to in-frame sequences with V and J called. These copies leave out some clones; in studies compared against another copy, an unresolved V gene accounts for under half, and the cause of the remainder is not known. D and trimming were read from the DNA, whereas the V and J calls and clone size are those reported in that table. The sample table contains hundreds of thousands of clones; only one count was recorded for about 14% of them. Roughly 0.035% of the sample lies in the top ten.

A single peripheral blood draw of around 100 mL on average was collected from each donor into heparinised tubes. Naive, central memory, regulatory and stem cell-like memory CD4+ T cells were sorted on a BD FACSAria II using a panel including CD45RO, CCR7, CD25, CD127, CD95 and CD27. A purity above 95% was achieved for all sorted populations. PBMCs were isolated right away by Lymphoprep density gradient centrifugation and were stained directly, without culture. Samples were stained and sorted in pairs, with one healthy donor and one patient per experiment, so that batch effects were minimized. Findings and caveats that apply to the study as a whole: A moderate but significant shortening of TCRB CDR3 length was observed in type 1 diabetes patients in all four CD4+ subsets. Naive, central memory and regulatory TCRB repertoires appeared to be more similar among patients than among healthy donors. Sequencing cDNA rather than genomic DNA could over-represent highly expressing activated cells, although activation and CD3 levels did not differ between groups. Shorter templates might have been favored by PCR, but patient and control samples were amplified and corrected together, so both groups would have been affected equally by any skew. Because small numbers of individuals were included in the HLA sub-analyses, any influence of HLA type on TCRB rearrangement was left unresolved. Fewer insertions and more nucleotide deletions at VDJ recombination sites were observed in patients with type 1 diabetes, implying thymic rearrangement abnormalities.

This TCR was recovered from a man aged 25-40 years in good health. Sequences were obtained from naive CD4+ T cells from blood. Taken with the paper, the label for cell subset or site translates to: true naive CD4+ T cells. The V gene is TRBV14 and the J gene is TRBJ1-1; TRBD1 matches 9 bases in the middle. The CDR3 reads as follows: CASSQVWDRDTEAFF. The bases are TGTGCCAGCAGCCAAGTTTGGGACAGGGACACTGAAGCTTTCTTT.